These 26 T cell receptor beta chains originate from one sample sequenced in a study of blood T cell repertoires in COVID-19. Sequencing used immunoSEQ multiplex PCR; TCRdb keeps in-frame clones, though not all of them. The sample holds a few hundred thousand clones, more than 75% seen once. The source material was PBMCs or T cells enriched from blood (not recorded which). Source of these receptors: a woman between 18 and 29 years old who had recovered from COVID-19.

J is TRBJ1-6 and V is TRBV2, with 8 bases that match TRBD1. CDR1 and CDR2 (germline): SNHLY, FYNNEI. The V segment lost 10 bases and the J segment 10 bases; nucleotides outside the gene matches: 6. The CDR3 contains 12 residues. DNA of the CDR3: TGTGCCACAGGGGGCTCGAAATCACCCCTCCACTTT. This sequence encodes CATGGSKSPLHF.

The rearrangement uses TRBV6-5 and TRBJ1-2; no definite D call. This CDR3 contains 14 residues. Trimming removed 4 bases from V and 4 bases from J, with 13 bases in between. Germline CDR1 reads MNHEY; CDR2 reads SVGAGI. This chain's CDR3 is CASSSSLGAYGYTF. The CDR3 nucleotides are TGTGCCAGCAGTTCATCCCTAGGAGCCTATGGCTACACCTTC.

This clone was found once. The chain combines TRBV29-1 with TRBJ1-2; TRBD1 agrees at 7 bases. The trim removed 8 bases at V and 2 bases at J, leaving 2 bases unmatched. The CDR3 is made up of 11 amino acids. Germline values: CDR1 SQVTM, CDR2 ANQGSEA. The CDR3 DNA reads TGCAGCTCGGGACAGAACTATGGCTACACCTTC. Translating it yields CSSGQNYGYTF.

The chain is built from TRBV7-8 and TRBJ2-1; TRBD2 is a possible D gene (7 bases). Between the trimmed V and J ends, which lost 0 bases and 0 bases, there was a span of 12 bases. Germline lookup yields CDR1 SGHVS and CDR2 FQNEAQ. The CDR3 has 17 amino acids. The CDR3, as DNA: TGTGCCAGCAGCTTAGCGGGGGGGCCTAGCTCCTACAATGAGCAGTTCTTC. It is translated as CASSLAGGPSSYNEQFF. The full variable domain, rest sourced from reference TRBV7-8 and TRBJ2-1, is GAGVSQSPRYKVAKRGQDVALRCDPISGHVSLFWYQQALGQGPEFLTYFQNEAQLDKSGLPSDRFFAERPEGSVSTLKIQRTQQEDSAVYLCASSLAGGPSSYNEQFFGPGTRLTVL.

This clone has just a few counts. The V gene is TRBV7-9, the J gene TRBJ1-4; D call uncertain. V was clipped by 1 base and J by 5 bases, with 8 bases between them. This CDR3 spans 14 amino acids. Germline V gene sequence: CDR1 SEHNR, CDR2 FQNEAQ (reference sequence). CDR3 residues: CASSLGQANEKLFF. Written as DNA, the CDR3 is TGTGCCAGCAGCTTAGGGCAGGCGAATGAAAAACTGTTTTTT.

In regard to this clone: The identical CDR3 is also encoded by other nucleotide sequences in the sample. The chain carries TRBV19 and TRBJ2-7, with TRBD1 identical over 10 bases. There are 15 residues in the CDR3. With 5 bases clipped from V and 0 bases from J, the junction kept 4 bases outside the gene matches. CDR1 and CDR2 from the germline V gene are LNHDA and SQIVND (reference sequence). The CDR3 sequence: CASSPGQGGSYEQYF. The CDR3 region has the DNA TGTGCCAGTAGTCCAGGACAGGGGGGCTCCTACGAGCAGTACTTC.

This chain uses TRBV6-5 with TRBJ2-2; weak D call: TRBD1 (5 bases). V lost 6 bases to trimming and J lost 2 bases, with 10 bases between them. The V gene's germline CDR1 is MNHEY and CDR2 SVGAGI. The CDR3 is 14 amino acids. CDR3 DNA: TGTGCCAGCAGAGGCCAGGGTAACACCGGGGAGCTGTTTTTT. This codes for CASRGQGNTGELFF.

This chain uses TRBV12-5 with TRBJ1-1, with D maybe TRBD1 (6 bases). Trimming stripped 2 bases from V and 4 bases from J, with 14 bases between. The CDR3 contains 15 residues. Germline lookup yields CDR1 LGHNT and CDR2 FRNRAP. CDR3 nucleotide sequence: TGTGCTAGTGGTTTGACGGGGGGCGCGGGCACTGAAGCTTTCTTT. Amino acid sequence: CASGLTGGAGTEAFF.

The chain has TRBV19 and TRBJ2-1; 9 bases align to TRBD2. The CDR3 sequence is 18 residues long. The V segment lost 4 bases and the J segment 1 base; nucleotides outside the gene matches: 11. Germline CDR1 and CDR2: LNHDA and SQIVND (reference sequence). The CDR3: CASSKGLVTSGSYNEQFF. The CDR3 bases are TGTGCCAGTAGTAAAGGTTTAGTGACTAGCGGATCCTACAATGAGCAGTTCTTC.

The sample holds one count of this clone. The chain uses TRBV6-2 or TRBV6-3 and TRBJ1-5; TRBD1 matches 8 bases. The CDR3 is 16 residues long. Germline V CDR1 and CDR2: MNHEY, SVGEGT. The V gene end was trimmed by 6 bases and the J gene end by 6 bases; junction bases not matched to a gene: 13. As DNA, the CDR3 is TGTGCCAGCAGCCTAAGGCGACAGGGGAATGGTCAGCCCCAGCATTTT. Residues: CASSLRRQGNGQPQHF.

V is TRBV2 and J is TRBJ1-5, with D possibly matching TRBD1 (6 bases). The V end lost 6 bases, the J end lost 1 base, and 19 bases lay between the germline ends. The germline V gene encodes CDR1 SNHLY and CDR2 FYNNEI. This CDR3 is built from 17 residues. CDR3 loop: CASSLAFGTSSNQPQHF. The CDR3 DNA sequence: TGTGCCAGCAGCTTAGCGTTTGGGACATCAAGCAATCAGCCCCAGCATTTT.

This sequence joins TRBV5-4 and TRBJ1-3; maybe TRBD1 (6 bases). This CDR3 is 14 amino acids long. The germline gives CDR1 SGHNT, CDR2 YYREEE (reference sequence). Trimming shortened V by 0 bases and J by 4 bases, and 8 bases separated the two germline ends. For the CDR3, the DNA is TGTGCCAGCAGCTTGGCAGGGGCCGGAAACACCATATATTTT. This translates into CASSLAGAGNTIYF.

In its sample, this clone was seen a few times. V gene TRBV18 combines with J gene TRBJ1-1, with a possible D match to TRBD1 (5 bases). V shed 0 bases and J shed 0 bases, with 8 bases lying between them. The germline V gene has CDR1 KGHSH and CDR2 LQKENI. CDR3 length equals 15 residues. The CDR3 coding sequence is TGTGCCAGCTCACCACCCCTCAGGGTGAACACTGAAGCTTTCTTT. Translating it yields CASSPPLRVNTEAFF.

The chain carries TRBV4-2 and TRBJ1-6; D gene uncertain. V lost 4 bases, J lost 5 bases, and 15 bases lay in between. This CDR3 spans 16 amino acids. The germline V gene has CDR1 LGHNA and CDR2 YNFKEQ. For the CDR3, the DNA is TGTGCCAGCAGCCGGGCTTTTCGGGGTAATAATTCACCCCTCCACTTT. This translates into CASSRAFRGNNSPLHF.

This clone has a handful of counts. The rearrangement joins TRBV14 to TRBJ2-7; D ambiguous. Germline lookup yields CDR1 SGHDN and CDR2 FVKESK. The CDR3 totals 13 residues. V lost 2 bases to trimming and J lost 0 bases, with 5 bases between them. The CDR3 bases are TGTGCCAGCAGCCAAATAGTCTCCTACGAGCAGTACTTC. This codes for CASSQIVSYEQYF.

J is TRBJ1-5 and V is TRBV19; the match to TRBD1 covers 8 bases. Germline CDR1 and CDR2: LNHDA and SQIVND (reference sequence). V gave up 7 bases and J gave up 6 bases; unmatched junction bases: 17. The CDR3 has 17 amino acids. The CDR3 region is CASTGGQGASFGQPQHF. The CDR3, as DNA: TGTGCCAGTACCGGAGGGCAGGGGGCATCCTTCGGTCAGCCCCAGCATTTT.

V usage is TRBV4-1 and J usage is TRBJ1-2; D remains ambiguous. Trimming left V 0 bases short and J 0 bases short, with 17 bases between. This CDR3 has 18 amino acids. Germline V gene data show CDR1 as MGHRA and CDR2 as YSYEKL. The CDR3 region is CASSQDLRGRRANYGYTF. As DNA, the CDR3 is TGCGCCAGCAGCCAAGATTTGAGAGGTAGACGAGCTAACTATGGCTACACCTTC.

The chain uses TRBV25-1 and TRBJ2-7, with D uncertain. V shed 0 bases and J shed 3 bases, with 6 bases lying between them. Germline lookup yields CDR1 MGHDK and CDR2 SYGVNS. There are 13 residues in the CDR3. The CDR3 DNA sequence: TGTGCCAGCAGTGAATACCAAATCTACGAGCAGTACTTC. Protein sequence: CASSEYQIYEQYF.

V and J are TRBV6-5 and TRBJ2-7; 8 nucleotides agree with TRBD2. The CDR3 spans 14 residues. Germline CDR1 reads MNHEY; CDR2 reads SVGAGI. Trimming cost V 7 bases and J 3 bases; bases outside gene matches: 8. As DNA, the CDR3 is TGTGCCAGCACGAAAGGCGGGGGGAACTACGAGCAGTACTTC. Amino acid sequence: CASTKGGGNYEQYF.

This chain uses TRBV7-8 with TRBJ1-4, with TRBD1 matching over 9 bases. This CDR3 has 17 amino acids. CDR1 is SGHVS and CDR2 is FQNEAQ in the germline V gene. V lost 5 bases, J lost 3 bases, and 10 bases stayed unmatched. CDR3 in DNA: TGTGCCAGCAGCCCAACAGGGGGCGGATCGTCTAATGAAAAACTGTTTTTT. It encodes CASSPTGGGSSNEKLFF.

The rearrangement links TRBV12-5 to TRBJ2-5; 11 bases are shared with TRBD1. The CDR3 has 15 residues. Germline V gene lookup returns CDR1 LGHNT and CDR2 FRNRAP. The V gene end was trimmed by 6 bases and the J gene end by 5 bases; junction bases not matched to a gene: 8. The DNA of the CDR3 is TGTGCTAGTGGACCCGGACAGGGGGCATGGGAGACCCAGTACTTC. Encoded protein: CASGPGQGAWETQYF.

This clone has a single count. The chain links TRBV28 to TRBJ1-6, with TRBD1 as a possible D gene (5 bases). V dropped 6 bases and J dropped 0 bases, with 9 bases sitting between them. CDR3 length: 15 amino acids. CDR1 is MDHEN and CDR2 is SYDVKM in the germline V gene. The CDR3 DNA reads TGTGCCAGCAGAGGGGCAGGCTCCTATAATTCACCCCTCCACTTT. It is translated as CASRGAGSYNSPLHF.

CDR3 nucleotide sequence: TGTGCCAGTAGTCCGCCATGGGGACAGGGGAAGACTGAAGCTTTCTTT. This translates into CASSPPWGQGKTEAFF. The chain employs TRBV19 and TRBJ1-1, with TRBD1 matching over 10 bases. The V and J ends lost 5 bases and 5 bases, in that order; junction bases with no gene match: 11. Germline CDR1 LNHDA, CDR2 SQIVND (reference sequence). CDR3 length: 16 amino acids.

The chain combines TRBV27 with TRBJ1-1; TRBD1 is a possible D gene (6 bases). Trimming took 5 bases from V and 0 from J, leaving 10 bases between them. Germline V CDR1 and CDR2: MNHEY, SMNVEV (reference sequence). This CDR3 spans 14 amino acids. Written as DNA, the CDR3 is TGTGCCAGCAGTAGGACAGCCTTGAACACTGAAGCTTTCTTT. Protein product: CASSRTALNTEAFF.

This chain joins TRBV4-1 and TRBJ2-7; D is uncertain. Per germline, CDR1 MGHRA and CDR2 YSYEKL. Trimming shortened V by 1 base and J by 5 bases, and 9 bases separated the two germline ends. CDR3 length: 13 amino acids. The CDR3 DNA is TGCGCCAGCAGCCAAGTGCCCGGAGACGAGCAGTACTTC. It encodes CASSQVPGDEQYF.

The J gene is TRBJ1-6, the V gene TRBV6-5, with 9 bases aligning to TRBD1. Germline V gives CDR1 MNHEY, CDR2 SVGAGI. V gave up 0 bases and J gave up 9 bases; unmatched junction bases: 6. This CDR3 is 16 amino acids long. CDR3 bases: TGTGCCAGCAGTTACTCGATAGGACAGGGGTCTTCACCCCTCCACTTT. It yields the protein CASSYSIGQGSSPLHF.